This T cell receptor beta chain was obtained from a study of neurological immune-mediated disorders (dated by TCRdb to about 2019). The study in broad terms: The study compared peripheral blood TCR-beta repertoires of HTLV-I-associated myelopathy (HAM/TSP) patients, multiple sclerosis patients and healthy controls using UMI-based sequencing. Longitudinal samples, technical triplicates and paired sorted CD4+ and CD8+ T-cell subsets, alongside PBMC samples, were included among the approximately 110 TCR-beta libraries. Longitudinal HAM/TSP and healthy donors had 3 time-points each (roughly 3-40 month intervals). The cohort comprised 68 subjects: some 15 HAM/TSP patients, 35 or so multiple sclerosis patients and approximately 20 healthy controls.

On the study overall, not on this receptor specifically: The highest TCR clonal expansion was observed in HAM/TSP patients, whereas the lowest was observed in MS patients, even when compared with healthy controls. No identical CDR3 amino acid sequences were shared among expanded clones across subjects, suggesting private TCR-beta repertoires in all groups.

This clonotype was picked up many times. This receptor's antigen is unknown. Base-call qualities are not available, and no considerably larger clone is one nucleotide away. To synthesize cDNA, template-switch 5'RACE was performed with a primer carrying a 10-nucleotide random unique molecular identifier so that each TCR transcript was tagged. Over 180 million TCR-beta sequences, covering 15-18 subjects, were produced in each sequencing run. The RNeasy kit was used to extract total RNA. TCR-beta VDJ regions were amplified with primers for the TCR constant region and the 5'RACE anchor, using the KAPA Real-time Library Amplification kit. A first PCR added sample indexes and Illumina adaptors, after which a second PCR increased the library yield. After Ampure bead purification, the TCR product of roughly 650 bp was size-selected on a 2% E-gel SizeSelection system. Library quality was checked on a Bioanalyzer, concentration was measured with Qubit, and libraries were quantified with the Kapa Library Quantification kit before pooling. An Illumina HiSeq 2500 was used to sequence the libraries paired-end at 2 x 150 bp. To increase sequence diversity, roughly 24-31% phiX was spiked into each library pool. Turning to the authors' computational methods: The UMI-based MiGEC pipeline processed quality-filtered reads and removed over 75% of raw TCR sequences during error correction. VDJ genes were aligned to IMGT germline references, and each clonotype was defined by a unique CDR3 amino acid sequence together with V-J genes. Clonal expansion, Shannon diversity, and CDR3 relatedness (CalcPairwiseDistances, ClusterSamples) were evaluated with VDJtools, and phylogenetic trees were built with CLCbio workbench. Clones with at least 8 unique UMIs were defined as expanded, with this threshold being based on coefficient-of-variation modelling across technical triplicates. TCRdb reprocessed the public reads (quality trimming at Q25 with fastp, clone calling with MiXCR) and kept in-frame beta chains. A single entry per CDR3 protein holds the most common genes and DNA from its merged rows. These V and J calls rely on TCRdb rather than the paper's analysis. This sample has approximately 89,000 distinct CDR3 sequences in its table, and about 13% of those were observed once. Approximately 5% of the sample goes to the ten largest clones.

The label giving this sample's time point can be read as: longitudinal time-point 2. Libraries from unsorted PBMCs were made from 2 million PBMCs kept in RNAlater at -80 degrees C until RNA extraction. Peripheral blood was subjected to Ficoll-Hypaque density gradient centrifugation to isolate PBMCs, which were then cryopreserved in liquid nitrogen. The sample consisted of PBMCs. This sequence was found in a female donor with HTLV-1-associated myelopathy (HAM/TSP).

The CDR3 sequence is CASSLTGTVQETQYF. Here is the DNA: TGCGCCAGCAGCTTAACCGGGACAGTTCAAGAGACCCAGTACTTC. This chain joins TRBV5-1 to TRBJ2-5; 7 central nucleotides agree with TRBD1. CDR1 and CDR2 were assigned from the germline V gene as SGHRS and YFSETQ. V lost 2 bases and J lost 2 bases, and the count of bases not matched to a germline gene is 6. Inclusive of the bounding cysteine and phenylalanine, the CDR3 is 15 residues long. Of the read, only the CDR3 DNA is kept; its 45 bases are in frame from base 1. The full variable domain, completed from the reference TRBV5-1 and TRBJ2-5 proteins outside the CDR3, reads KAGVTQTPRYLIKTRGQQVTLSCSPISGHRSVSWYQQTPGQGLQFLFEYFSETQRNKGNFPGRFSGRQFSNSRSEMNVSTLELGDSALYLCASSLTGTVQETQYFGPGTRLLVL.